The 9 T cell receptor beta chains listed next were all sequenced from one sample in a study of early T cells in non-severe SARS-CoV-2 infection. TCRdb ran MiXCR on the 5' RACE reads and lists one entry per CDR3 protein. Among about 59,000 distinct CDR3 sequences, more than 10% were seen once, and the ten largest hold more than 1.5%. The sample was whole blood. The origin of the receptors is an adult who was a healthcare worker with PCR-confirmed SARS-CoV-2 infection or an uninfected control (not recorded which).

This clonotype was found many times. V gene TRBV7-8 combines with J gene TRBJ2-2; 7 positions match TRBD1. V was clipped by 5 bases and J by 5 bases; unmatched bases: 5. The CDR3 sequence is 14 residues long. Looked up from germline, CDR1 is SGHVS and CDR2 is FQNEAQ. The CDR3 bases are TGTGCCAGCAGCCCAGACAGGGTGACCGGGGAGCTGTTTTTT. Encoded protein: CASSPDRVTGELFF.

This chain joins TRBV7-2 and TRBJ1-1; unclear D gene. There are 15 residues in the CDR3. Germline V gene lookup returns CDR1 SGHTA and CDR2 FQGNSA. V was shortened by 4 bases and J by 5 bases, with 17 bases between the two germline ends. This CDR3 reads CASSYVGPPRTEAFF. The DNA of the CDR3 is TGTGCCAGCAGCTATGTAGGGCCCCCAAGGACTGAAGCTTTCTTT.

The chain uses TRBV9 and TRBJ2-3; D gene ambiguous. V lost 4 bases, J lost 6 bases, and 9 bases lay in between. The CDR3 runs 12 residues. Per the germline V gene, CDR1 is SGDLS and CDR2 is YYNGEE. The CDR3 DNA reads as TGTGCCAGCAGCCCCCGTGAGGATACGCAGTATTTT. This encodes CASSPREDTQYF.

This clonotype was found many times. The chain has TRBV6-5 and TRBJ1-2; D perhaps matches TRBD1 (5 bases). Germline-derived CDR1 and CDR2 are MNHEY and SVGAGI. The V end was cut by 9 bases, the J end by 1 base, with 12 bases between. The CDR3 has 13 residues. CDR3: CASAWGLNYGYTF. The CDR3 DNA reads as TGTGCCAGTGCGTGGGGCCTTAACTATGGCTACACCTTC.

This chain joins TRBV30 and TRBJ2-1; D not certain. V was clipped by 0 bases and J by 9 bases, with 9 bases between them. This CDR3 is 12 amino acids long. Germline CDR1 GTSNPN, CDR2 SVGIG (reference sequence). CDR3 DNA: TGTGCCTGGAGTGTACTGGTTGGTGAGCAGTTCTTC. Its translation is CAWSVLVGEQFF.

V usage is TRBV27 and J usage is TRBJ1-6, with D maybe TRBD1 (5 bases). CDR3 length: 15 residues. Germline-derived CDR1 and CDR2 are MNHEY and SMNVEV (reference sequence). The V gene lost 2 bases and the J gene lost 6 bases, with 11 bases spanning the gap. The CDR3 sequence is CASSLRGGTNSPLHF. CDR3 bases: TGTGCCAGCAGTTTACGGGGGGGAACTAATTCACCCCTCCACTTT.

The chain has TRBV20-1 and TRBJ1-5, with TRBD1 matching 9 bases. The CDR3 is 14 amino acids. Germline V lookup: CDR1 DFQATT, CDR2 SNEGSKA (reference sequence). V shed 6 bases, J shed 5 bases, and the junction held 8 bases outside the gene matches. The CDR3 DNA is TGCAGTGCCCTGGGACAGGGACGCGATCAGCCCCAGCATTTT. Its protein is CSALGQGRDQPQHF.

This clonotype was observed at least ten times. The gene calls are TRBV3-1 and TRBJ2-6; weak D call: TRBD2 (5 bases). This CDR3 has 19 amino acids. Germline V gene sequence: CDR1 LGHDT, CDR2 YNNKEL (reference sequence). Deletions cut 3 bases from V and 1 base from J, with 19 bases between. The CDR3 coding sequence is TGTGCCAGCAGCCAGCGGGCTAGTCGAGGTTTTTCTGGGGCCAACGTCCTGACTTTC. This translates into CASSQRASRGFSGANVLTF.

This clonotype has at least ten counts. The gene calls are TRBV11-2 and TRBJ2-7; the D gene is possibly TRBD2 (6 bases). V was shortened by 3 bases and J by 7 bases, with 16 bases between the two germline ends. Looked up from germline, CDR1 is SGHAT and CDR2 is FQNNGV. The CDR3 loop spans 14 amino acids. The CDR3 DNA sequence: TGTGCCAGCAGCTTCCTAGCGATACTAGGGGAGCAGTACTTC. This codes for CASSFLAILGEQYF.